This T cell receptor (beta chain) emerged from a study of blood T cell repertoires in COVID-19. Method: immunoSEQ multiplex PCR; TCRdb's copy keeps in-frame clones and lacks some. The table shows about 80,000 clones, with around 80% occurring only once. Sequencing was performed on peripheral blood. The source of this sequence is a man aged 60-69 years with acute or convalescent COVID-19.

CDR3 nucleotides: TGTGCCAGCAGCCAAGACCCAGCGGGGGGGCTCGATACGCAGTATTTT. Encoded protein: CASSQDPAGGLDTQYF. The chain joins TRBV3-1 (or the pseudogene TRBV3-2) to TRBJ2-3; 10 bases line up with TRBD2. This CDR3 contains 16 residues. Germline-derived CDR1 and CDR2 are LGHDT and YNNKEL (reference sequence). J lost 6 bases, V lost 0 bases, and 6 bases had no gene match.